The rows below give T cell receptor beta chains drawn from one sample of a study of T cells in Graves' hyperthyroidism and ophthalmopathy. TCRdb itself ran the multiplex PCR reads through MiXCR, one entry per CDR3 protein. The sample lists approximately 600,000 distinct CDR3 sequences, 15% to 20% seen once, with less than 4.5% in the top ten. What was sequenced was blood. The receptors originated from a woman aged 25 to 45 with Graves' hyperthyroidism. Each CDR3 is given with its conserved first and last residue. D genes are given only for firm matches. Rows give clone size only sometimes, using once, few, many, or a class for an expanded clone.

abundance	len	j_gene	v_gene	d_gene	CDR3aa	CDR3nt
many	14	TRBJ2-5	TRBV27	NA	CASSRTRTGETQYF	TGTGCCAGCAGTCGGACCAGGACCGGGGAGACCCAGTACTTC
many	16	TRBJ2-1	TRBV7-8	TRBD2	CASSPTPGLAGDEQFF	TGTGCCAGCAGCCCCACCCCGGGACTAGCGGGAGATGAGCAGTTCTTC
NA	19	TRBJ1-4	TRBV7-9	NA	CASSGAKGKFVRSNEKLFF	TGTGCCAGCAGCGGTGCCAAGGGGAAATTTGTTAGGTCTAATGAAAAACTGTTTTTT
NA	14	TRBJ2-3	TRBV6-5	TRBD1	CASSLQGNPDTQYF	TGTGCCAGCAGTTTACAGGGGAATCCAGATACGCAGTATTTT
NA	16	TRBJ2-3	TRBV12-3/TRBV12-4	NA	CASSPGSRHFTDTQYF	TGTGCCAGCAGTCCAGGTAGCAGGCACTTCACAGATACGCAGTATTTT
many	16	TRBJ2-7	TRBV7-2	TRBD2	CASSPVAVAGAYEQYF	TGTGCCAGCAGCCCGGTCGCTGTAGCGGGAGCCTACGAGCAGTACTTC
many	17	TRBJ2-7	TRBV28	NA	CASSEESGTQISYEQYF	TGTGCCAGCAGCGAGGAATCCGGGACTCAGATCTCCTACGAGCAGTACTTC
many	17	TRBJ2-7	TRBV5-1	TRBD2	CASSSPGTSGRFGEQYF	TGCGCCAGCAGCTCCCCCGGGACTAGCGGGAGATTCGGCGAGCAGTACTTC
few	15	TRBJ2-7	TRBV29-1	TRBD1	CSVEVEGGVSYEQYF	TGCAGCGTTGAAGTGGAAGGGGGCGTTTCCTACGAGCAGTACTTC
NA	16	TRBJ2-6	TRBV6-5	NA	CASSYGGTPGANVLTF	TGTGCCAGCAGTTACGGCGGGACCCCTGGGGCCAACGTCCTGACTTTC
NA	15	TRBJ2-2	TRBV10-3	TRBD2	CAISEPGLAAGELFF	TGTGCCATCAGTGAGCCGGGACTAGCAGCCGGGGAGCTGTTTTTT
many	14	TRBJ2-3	TRBV18	NA	CASSPPAGTDTQYF	TGTGCCAGCTCACCACCGGCCGGCACAGATACGCAGTATTTT
many	14	TRBJ2-7	TRBV28	NA	CASTSAGRSYEQYF	TGTGCCAGCACATCGGCGGGACGCTCCTACGAGCAGTACTTC
many	16	TRBJ1-5	TRBV28	TRBD1	CASSSITGTGAQPQHF	TGTGCCAGCAGTTCAATCACCGGGACAGGGGCGCAGCCCCAGCATTTT
many	18	TRBJ2-1	TRBV7-9	TRBD2	CASSLGGTSGRAYNEQFF	TGTGCCAGCAGCTTAGGCGGGACTAGCGGGAGGGCCTACAATGAGCAGTTCTTC
NA	11	TRBJ1-1	TRBV19	NA	CASTGDTEAFF	TGTGCCAGTACAGGCGACACTGAAGCTTTCTTT
few	14	TRBJ2-2	TRBV28	NA	CASSLNAGVYKLFF	TGTGCCAGCAGTTTAAACGCAGGGGTTTATAAGCTGTTTTTT
many	14	TRBJ1-1	TRBV11-2	NA	CASRLGQINTEAFF	TGTGCCAGCAGACTTGGACAGATAAACACTGAAGCTTTCTTT
NA	16	TRBJ2-2	TRBV29-1	NA	CSVGAGFSGLTGELFF	TGCAGCGTTGGGGCAGGGTTTAGCGGCCTCACCGGGGAGCTGTTTTTT
few	16	TRBJ1-2	TRBV9	TRBD1	CASSVSRDRVDYGYTF	TGTGCCAGCAGCGTAAGTCGAGACAGGGTAGACTATGGCTACACCTTC
NA	14	TRBJ2-2	TRBV19	NA	CASIKGLNTGELFF	TGTGCCAGTATTAAAGGACTGAACACCGGGGAGCTGTTTTTT
NA	15	TRBJ1-1	TRBV10-3	NA	CAITGDVGGRTEAFF	TGTGCCATCACCGGGGACGTTGGGGGTCGCACTGAAGCTTTCTTT
few	15	TRBJ2-1	TRBV25-1	TRBD2	CASSARAGGSNEQFF	TGTGCCAGCAGTGCACGAGCGGGAGGATCCAATGAGCAGTTCTTC
NA	17	TRBJ2-2	TRBV12-3/TRBV12-4	TRBD2	CASSPAGLAGGAGELFF	TGTGCCAGCAGCCCCGCGGGACTAGCGGGAGGAGCAGGGGAGCTGTTTTTT
few	19	TRBJ2-1	TRBV6-2/TRBV6-3	TRBD2	CASSVRTGELAGGPYEQFF	TGTGCCAGCAGTGTACGAACAGGGGAACTAGCGGGAGGGCCTTATGAGCAGTTCTTC
many	11	TRBJ1-2	TRBV20-1	NA	CSARLDWGYTF	TGCAGTGCTAGACTTGACTGGGGCTACACCTTC
few	14	TRBJ1-2	TRBV7-6	TRBD1	CASSSGTGIGGYTF	TGTGCCAGCAGCTCAGGGACAGGGATTGGTGGCTACACCTTC
few	16	TRBJ2-5	TRBV10-3	TRBD1	CAISDRQGAVGETQYF	TGTGCCATCAGTGATCGGCAGGGGGCCGTGGGAGAGACCCAGTACTTC
many	12	TRBJ2-1	TRBV29-1	NA	CSVEARGYEQFF	TGCAGCGTTGAAGCCAGGGGTTATGAGCAGTTCTTC
few	18	TRBJ1-5	TRBV15	NA	CATSRDSNTGSGNQPQHF	TGTGCCACCAGCAGAGATTCGAACACCGGTTCTGGCAATCAGCCCCAGCATTTT
many	16	TRBJ1-5	TRBV6-1	TRBD1	CASSPRTGGGNQPQHF	TGTGCCAGCAGTCCCAGGACAGGGGGCGGCAATCAGCCCCAGCATTTT
many	17	TRBJ2-1	TRBV7-2	NA	CASSLVAGRGRWNEQFF	TGTGCCAGCAGCTTAGTCGCGGGCAGGGGGAGGTGGAATGAGCAGTTCTTC
many	12	TRBJ2-5	TRBV7-8	NA	CASRTKKETQYF	TGTGCCAGCAGGACCAAAAAAGAGACCCAGTACTTC
many	17	TRBJ2-1	TRBV2	NA	CASNDYWDNPSEGEQFF	TGTGCCAGCAATGATTACTGGGACAACCCCTCGGAGGGTGAGCAGTTCTTC
few	17	TRBJ2-1	TRBV4-1	TRBD2	CASSQIAGGGSYNEQFF	TGCGCCAGCAGCCAGATAGCGGGAGGGGGCTCCTACAATGAGCAGTTCTTC
many	11	TRBJ2-7	TRBV7-9	NA	CATNRGGEQYF	TGTGCCACCAACCGGGGTGGTGAGCAGTACTTC
NA	17	TRBJ2-1	TRBV20-1	TRBD2	CSAGGSRGTSFSNEQFF	TGCAGTGCTGGAGGTAGCAGAGGGACTAGTTTTTCCAATGAGCAGTTCTTC
few	16	TRBJ2-2	TRBV7-2	NA	CASSSAGRANTGELFF	TGTGCCAGCAGCTCAGCAGGGCGGGCGAACACCGGGGAGCTGTTTTTT
NA	17	TRBJ2-1	TRBV27	TRBD1	CASSSLFGTGPYNEQFF	TGTGCCAGCAGTTCCCTATTCGGGACAGGGCCGTACAATGAGCAGTTCTTC
NA	16	TRBJ1-3	TRBV15	NA	CATSRGRAYSGNTIYF	TGTGCCACCAGCAGAGGCAGAGCCTACTCTGGAAACACCATATATTTT
many	16	TRBJ1-1	TRBV12-3/TRBV12-4	TRBD1	CASSRDSPYSNTEAFF	TGTGCCAGCAGTCGGGACAGCCCCTACTCGAACACTGAAGCTTTCTTT
few	12	TRBJ1-5	TRBV6-9	NA	CASSYFNQPQHF	TGTGCCAGCAGTTACTTTAATCAGCCCCAGCATTTT
many	14	TRBJ1-5	TRBV28	TRBD1	CASGPNRGEQPQHF	TGTGCCAGCGGACCAAACAGGGGCGAACAGCCCCAGCATTTT
NA	13	TRBJ2-2	TRBV10-3	NA	CAISDGDTGELFF	TGTGCCATCAGTGACGGGGACACCGGGGAGCTGTTTTTT
many	19	TRBJ2-1	TRBV11-2	NA	CASSLVGGASGASYNEQFF	TGTGCCAGCAGCTTAGTGGGGGGGGCTTCCGGGGCCTCCTACAATGAGCAGTTCTTC
few	13	TRBJ1-1	TRBV7-9	NA	CASDLRGGSEAFF	TGTGCCAGCGATCTGCGGGGGGGCTCTGAAGCTTTCTTT
few	14	TRBJ2-4	TRBV28	NA	CASSSGLIRGIQYF	TGTGCCAGCAGTTCAGGACTGATACGCGGCATTCAGTACTTC
few	14	TRBJ2-3	TRBV9	NA	CASSVASNTDTQYF	TGTGCCAGCAGCGTAGCATCTAACACAGATACGCAGTATTTT